This T cell receptor (beta chain) was profiled in a study of regulatory T cells in long-lasting Graves disease (dated by TCRdb to the early 2020s). Broadly, across the study: Antithyroid drugs had been taken for less than 3 months by newly diagnosed Graves' disease patients. Patients with persistent Graves' disease were compared with patients with newly diagnosed Graves' disease using TCR sequencing and RNA sequencing of peripheral blood. The study was registered as a clinical trial and conducted in China. A total of around 35 samples underwent TCR sequencing, from roughly 13 patients with persistent Graves' disease and some 20 patients with newly diagnosed Graves' disease. What the research found in general, with its limitations: Only peripheral blood was studied, because thyroid tissue, the primary lesion, was inaccessible. As a limitation, the authors acknowledged that the small sample size may reduce accuracy. Persistent disease showed preferential use of TRBV28, TRBJ1-2 and TRBJ2-5, whereas newly diagnosed disease favored TRBV20-1 and TRBJ2-1. Lower TCR Shannon entropy and fewer highly expanded clones were observed in persistent Graves' disease patients than in newly diagnosed patients, which suggested clonal expansion. Sequencing and analysis were limited to the TCR beta chain. A larger number of public clonotypes was shared among persistent patients (around 2,700) than among newly diagnosed patients (about 990).

The library was obtained by multiplex PCR. The sample was run on an Illumina HiSeq 4000. TCR beta libraries were built with iRepertoire HTBI primers and Arm-PCR amplification of CDR3 regions. Gel purification was performed on PCR products prior to sequencing. Turning to the authors' computational methods: A total of 62 TRBV and under 15 TRBJ segments were identified across samples and were used for gene usage analysis of CDR3 amino acid clonotypes. COPE and FqMerger were used to merge the filtered high-quality paired reads into contigs. BLAST was used to align contigs to IMGT TRBV, TRBD and TRBJ reference genes, with CDR3 defined following IMGT. Clonotypes above 0.1% frequency were classified as highly expanded clones. Shannon entropy served as the measure of repertoire diversity, while the Gini coefficient captured V-J evenness. Clonotypes shared by more than one individual were considered public. TCRdb cleaned the public reads at Q25 with fastp, built clones with MiXCR and kept in-frame beta chains. Records with the same CDR3 protein are collapsed into one entry carrying the most frequent genes and DNA. The V and J calls were not made by the authors but by TCRdb's processing. For this sample the table gives over 500,000 distinct CDR3 sequences, of which roughly 15% were detected only once. More than 10% of the sample goes to the ten largest clones.

CDR1 and CDR2 (LNHDA, SQIVND) derive from the germline V gene (reference sequence). The trim is 3 bases for V and 4 bases for J, with a gap of 12 bases between the germline ends. Including the terminal cysteine and phenylalanine, the CDR3 comprises 15 residues. Of the read, only the CDR3 DNA is kept; its 45 bases are in frame from base 1. In the case of this clonotype: The antigen it binds to is not known. No base qualities exist here, and no much larger clone lies one base off it.

The time point label here, explained by the study, means: newly diagnosed GD, antithyroid drugs for less than 3 months. RNA was extracted from PBMCs in TRIzol for both TCR sequencing and RNA sequencing. Graves' disease was diagnosed according to American Thyroid Association guidelines. Patients were recruited from an endocrinology department in Xi'an, China. Each patient gave around 9.2 milliliters of peripheral blood, collected in an EDTA anticoagulant tube. Ficoll Paque Plus density gradient separation was used to isolate PBMCs, and no additional T cell sorting was done. An Agilent 2100 Bioanalyzer and agarose gel were used to assess RNA quality, and a NanoDrop 2000 was used to measure RNA concentration. This sample was shared with a second study, whose subject was T cells in Graves' hyperthyroidism and ophthalmopathy. Per that second paper: Graves' hyperthyroidism was defined as stable when no progression to ophthalmopathy occurred over 18 months of follow-up. Hyperthyroidism patients were newly diagnosed, with disease duration under 2 months, and aged 18 to 65 years. Exclusion was applied to patients with uncontrolled infections, other autoimmune diseases, pregnancy or lactation. Diagnoses relied on clinical symptoms, serum thyroxine and TRAb, thyroid ultrasound and orbital computed tomography. The first round of RT-PCR for the TCR CDR3 was performed with the HTBI primer set and the Qiagen OneStep RT-PCR kit. Most expanded thyroid clonotypes (frequency above 0.001) were also found in blood, which suggests that blood repertoires may mirror thyroid immune responses. In cross-validation, a model built on a 13 V-J signature told ophthalmopathy apart from stable hyperthyroidism with approximately 90% sensitivity and around 83% specificity, and in testing the same model reached 80%/75%. During validation, the model predicted progression to ophthalmopathy a median of approximately 6 months ahead of onset, with just under 71% sensitivity and almost 75% specificity. A discovery cohort of about a hundred patients, about 40 with Graves' ophthalmopathy and 57 with stable Graves' hyperthyroidism, was used to find distinguishing TCR V-J signatures. An independent validation cohort of under 20 hyperthyroidism patients and 17 patients who later progressed to ophthalmopathy tested prospective prediction of ophthalmopathy. For training and testing, the approximately 97 patients in the discovery cohort were randomly divided in a 7:3 ratio. Thyroid tissue and blood T-cell repertoires from roughly 6 Graves' hyperthyroidism patients were also compared in the study. Following sampling, methimazole starting at 30 mg daily was given to hyperthyroidism patients, and high-dose intravenous methylprednisolone was given to ophthalmopathy patients. The libraries were constructed in a second round of multiplex PCR and then size-selected and purified. Sequencing of the libraries was done on an Illumina HiSeq2000 using paired-end 100 bp reads. SOAPnuke was used to process the raw data, with reads discarded if the reads contained adapters or uncalled bases, had a mean Phred below 15, or lacked an exact constant-primer or identifier match. COPE v1.2.5 was used to merge high-quality paired reads, and clonotypes were defined as unique nucleotide sequences. Clonotypes were aligned to IMGT TRBV, TRBD and TRBJ reference segments using MiTCR v1.1. Only V-J combinations with frequency above 0.0001, covering 98% to 99.2% of repertoires, were analysed. A TCS score was defined as the ratio between F50 (clonal expansion) and ExV (chaos), using BLOSUM62-based TCRdist between CDR3 peptides within each V-J. Welch's t-statistics and random forest reduced around 520 V-J features to 13, which were used in a naive Bayes classifier (R e1071). Sample size was not statistically predetermined, and blinding of investigators to group allocation was not performed. TCR Vbeta CDR3 sequencing of 120 to 150 peripheral blood samples (43 ophthalmopathy, 75 to 85 hyperthyroidism and around 17 progressor patients) is reported in the paper.

Source: peripheral blood mononuclear cells (PBMCs), taken at new diagnosis, from a patient treated with antithyroid drugs. The rearrangement combines TRBV19 with TRBJ2-2, with the D call perhaps TRBD1 or TRBD2, as 5 bases match in each case. The clonotype comes from a man between 18 and 35 years old with Graves disease. Donor details come from another sample of the same person, matched by shared clones. Read as DNA, the sequence is TGTGCCAGTAGTATGGGACGGCCGGGCACCGGGGAGCTGTTTTTT. This translates into CASSMGRPGTGELFF.